The 28 T cell receptor beta chains reported below all come from one sample, sequenced in a study of T-cell memory formation after mild COVID-19. One entry per CDR3 protein results from TCRdb running MiXCR on the 5' RACE reads. Here the sample spans some 190,000 distinct CDR3 sequences, around 16% being singletons. Sample: PBMCs or a T cell subset sorted from them (not recorded which). Receptors originate from an adult woman who had mild COVID-19 (a few samples of this study predate the infection). Cell type and time point are not known.

This clonotype was recorded only once. The V gene is TRBV20-1, the J gene TRBJ2-5, with a tentative D call TRBD1 (5 bases). This CDR3 is 14 amino acids long. Germline-derived CDR1 and CDR2 are DFQATT and SNEGSKA (reference sequence). The germline V and J ends were trimmed by 2 bases and 5 bases, with 15 bases remaining between them. CDR3 DNA: TGCAGTGCTAGACGCAATGGGGCGCGGGAGACCCAGTACTTC. It yields the protein CSARRNGARETQYF.

This clonotype was found many times. V usage is TRBV12-3 or TRBV12-4 and J usage is TRBJ2-1; D might be TRBD2 (5 bases). Deletions cut 5 bases from V and 0 bases from J, with 14 bases between. The CDR3 has 16 amino acids. Here the CDR3 reads CASSVIGLASYNEQFF. CDR3 nucleotides: TGTGCCAGCAGTGTAATCGGGCTAGCCTCCTACAATGAGCAGTTCTTC.

The V and J genes are TRBV5-1 and TRBJ2-3; 9 nucleotides line up with TRBD1. Germline V gene lookup returns CDR1 SGHRS and CDR2 YFSETQ. V lost 0 bases and J lost 3; bases outside the gene matches: 5. The CDR3 runs to 16 residues. The CDR3 bases are TGCGCCAGCAGCTTGGCGGACAGGGGAGGTACAGATACGCAGTATTTT. As protein: CASSLADRGGTDTQYF.

This clonotype was detected only once. This chain connects TRBV6-1 to TRBJ1-6; a possible D gene is TRBD1 (5 bases). Germline V gene data show CDR1 as MNHNS and CDR2 as SASEGT. V shed 5 bases and J shed 10 bases, with 15 bases lying between them. This CDR3 is built from 14 residues. The CDR3 DNA reads as TGTGCCAGCAGTCCACGGACGGGGGGATCACCCCTCCACTTT. Protein sequence: CASSPRTGGSPLHF.

This chain joins TRBV30 and TRBJ2-3; a possible D gene is TRBD2 (5 bases). The CDR3 is made up of 16 amino acids. Deletions cut 7 bases from V and 1 base from J, with 21 bases between. Germline CDR1 and CDR2: GTSNPN and SVGIG (reference sequence). DNA for the CDR3: TGTGCCTTGAGAGGGTTGGAGCCAGCCCGCACAGATACGCAGTATTTT. Its translation is CALRGLEPARTDTQYF.

The chain has TRBV6-5 and TRBJ1-4; D not resolved. The CDR3 sequence is 14 residues long. The V end lost 6 bases, the J end lost 3 bases, and 11 bases lay between the germline ends. The V gene's germline CDR1 is MNHEY and CDR2 SVGAGI. The CDR3 loop reads CASSSGQSNEKLFF. CDR3 nucleotide sequence: TGTGCCAGCAGCTCCGGGCAGTCTAATGAAAAACTGTTTTTT.

V usage is TRBV9 and J usage is TRBJ1-1; no clear D gene. Germline V gene sequence: CDR1 SGDLS, CDR2 YYNGEE. Trimming shortened V by 8 bases and J by 5 bases, and 22 bases separated the two germline ends. The CDR3 sequence is 15 residues long. The CDR3 reads CASIGPGTLGTEAFF. The CDR3 DNA reads TGTGCCAGTATCGGGCCGGGTACCCTTGGGACTGAAGCTTTCTTT.

The chain combines TRBV20-1 with TRBJ2-7; 11 bases are shared with TRBD1. Trimming at V came to 5 bases and at J to 2 bases, leaving 8 bases not matched to a gene. The CDR3 totals 15 residues. Germline V lookup: CDR1 DFQATT, CDR2 SNEGSKA (reference sequence). The CDR3 region is CSAGNRDRGTYEQYF. The CDR3 coding sequence is TGCAGTGCTGGAAACCGGGACAGGGGGACCTACGAGCAGTACTTC.

This clonotype occurred a few times. The gene calls are TRBV6-5 and TRBJ2-7, with TRBD1 matching over 7 bases. The CDR3 loop spans 15 amino acids. With V trimmed by 6 bases and J by 5 bases, 13 bases remained unmatched. CDR1 MNHEY and CDR2 SVGAGI come from the germline V gene. Here the CDR3 reads CASRPTGVLSHEQYF. In DNA form, the CDR3 reads TGTGCCAGCAGACCCACAGGGGTACTGAGCCACGAGCAGTACTTC.

Concerning this clonotype: Sequence at one end of the junction differs from germline and may be a read error. The chain combines TRBV7-9 with TRBJ2-7; D possibly matches TRBD1 or TRBD2 (6 bases each). This CDR3 has 13 amino acids. CDR1 is SEHNR and CDR2 is FQNEAQ in the germline V gene (reference sequence). The CDR3 coding sequence is TGTGCCAGCAGCTCAGGGGTTTGGGACTTGAGTCGCTTC. This encodes CASSSGVWDLSRF.

There are a few counts of this clonotype. J is TRBJ2-6 and V is TRBV29-1; D is possibly TRBD1 (5 bases). The germline CDR1 and CDR2 sequences are SQVTM and ANQGSEA. The germline V and J ends were trimmed by 7 bases and 0 bases, with 16 bases remaining between them. CDR3 size: 16 residues. CDR3 nucleotide sequence: TGCAGCGCAATTACAGGTTTCTACTCTGGGGCCAACGTCCTGACTTTC. Translated: CSAITGFYSGANVLTF.

The chain joins TRBV5-1 to TRBJ2-6; D perhaps matches TRBD1 (6 bases). Trimming took off 4 bases at V and 2 bases at J, with 13 bases between the two ends. The CDR3 length is 16 residues. The germline CDR1 and CDR2 sequences are SGHRS and YFSETQ. The CDR3 bases are TGCGCCAGCAGCCAGAATTACAGGGCTGGGGCCAACGTCCTGACTTTC. This codes for CASSQNYRAGANVLTF.

This clonotype has more than one count but fewer than ten. The chain joins TRBV27 to TRBJ1-5; 7 bases are a match to TRBD1. The germline V gene encodes CDR1 MNHEY and CDR2 SMNVEV (reference sequence). After removal of 6 bases from V and 5 bases from J, the junction contained 7 bases not matched to a gene. The CDR3 spans 14 residues. DNA of the CDR3: TGTGCCAGCAGCTTCAGGGGGATACATCAGCCCCAGCATTTT. Translated: CASSFRGIHQPQHF.

This chain connects TRBV9 to TRBJ2-7; a weak D match, TRBD1 (6 bases). V lost 2 bases and J lost 0, with 12 bases in between. The length of the CDR3 is 15 residues. Germline V lookup: CDR1 SGDLS, CDR2 YYNGEE. The CDR3 loop is CASSVRQDHSYEQYF. The DNA for the CDR3 is TGTGCCAGCAGCGTCCGACAGGACCACTCCTACGAGCAGTACTTC.

This clonotype was seen more than once but under ten times. This sequence joins TRBV7-3 and TRBJ2-5; D is perhaps TRBD1 or TRBD2 (6 bases each). The CDR3 loop spans 13 amino acids. Trimming took off 7 bases at V and 5 bases at J, with 14 bases between the two ends. CDR1 and CDR2 from the germline V gene are SGHTA and FQGTGA. The CDR3 DNA follows: TGTGCCAGCAACCGAGGGGGGCAGGAGACCCAGTACTTC. It encodes CASNRGGQETQYF.

This clonotype has more than one count but fewer than ten. The chain's CDR3 is CASSQTWGLASGRGKTQYF. As DNA, the CDR3 is TGCGCCAGCAGCCAAACTTGGGGGTTGGCTAGCGGGAGAGGGAAGACCCAGTACTTC. V is TRBV4-3 and J is TRBJ2-5, with TRBD2 matching 10 bases. The trim removed 2 bases at V and 6 bases at J, leaving 18 bases unmatched. The CDR3 sequence is 19 residues long. Germline assignment: CDR1 LGHNA and CDR2 YSLEER.

Only a few counts were recorded for this clonotype. The chain employs TRBV4-1 and TRBJ2-1; 12 positions match TRBD2. The CDR3 loop spans 15 amino acids. Per the germline V gene, CDR1 is MGHRA and CDR2 is YSYEKL. J was trimmed by 7 bases and V by 2 bases; bases with no gene match: 3. CDR3 region: CASSQLAGGSNEQFF. CDR3 nucleotide sequence: TGCGCCAGCAGCCAACTAGCGGGGGGGAGTAATGAGCAGTTCTTC.

This clonotype appeared a few times. The chain uses TRBV25-1 and TRBJ1-5, with TRBD1 as a possible D gene (6 bases). This CDR3 has 13 amino acids. Germline CDR1 and CDR2: MGHDK and SYGVNS. Trimming left V 1 base short and J 16 bases short, with 17 bases between. CDR3 residues: CASSESTGRRFHF. CDR3 nucleotides: TGTGCCAGCAGTGAATCGACAGGCCGGAGGTTCCATTTT.

This clonotype has a count of ten or more. The chain couples TRBV6-5 to TRBJ2-3, with TRBD2 matching 7 bases. From germline, CDR1 is MNHEY and CDR2 SVGAGI. J lost 0 bases, V lost 7 bases, and 4 bases had no gene match. The CDR3 is made up of 14 amino acids. The CDR3 reads CASTGTTSTDTQYF. DNA of the CDR3: TGTGCCAGCACCGGGACTACGAGCACAGATACGCAGTATTTT.

This clonotype has a handful of counts. The V call is TRBV6-5, the J call TRBJ2-1; 11 bases are a match to TRBD2. The J segment lost 5 bases and the V segment lost 6 bases, leaving 6 bases of the junction unmatched. CDR1 MNHEY and CDR2 SVGAGI come from the germline V gene. The CDR3 extends over 15 amino acids. DNA for the CDR3: TGTGCCAGCAGAGGAATAGCGGGAGGGAACAATGAGCAGTTCTTC. Translated, it gives CASRGIAGGNNEQFF.

This clonotype was counted between two and nine times. This chain links TRBV4-1 with TRBJ1-4; no definite D call. The CDR3 extends over 13 amino acids. Germline V gene data show CDR1 as MGHRA and CDR2 as YSYEKL. The germline V and J ends were trimmed by 1 base and 8 bases, with 8 bases remaining between them. CDR3 loop: CASSQVDVEKLFF. CDR3 sequence (DNA): TGCGCCAGCAGCCAAGTTGATGTGGAAAAACTGTTTTTT.

As concerns this clonotype: An end of the junction does not agree with germline; a read error may underlie this. The chain links TRBV12-3 or TRBV12-4 to TRBJ2-7, with D hard to call. The CDR3 length is 13 residues. The CDR3, as DNA: TGTGACAGCAGCTCACCCCGAAATTACGAGCAGTACTTC. It encodes CDSSSPRNYEQYF.

The rearrangement uses TRBV18 and TRBJ2-7, with TRBD1 matching over 8 bases. From germline, CDR1 is KGHSH and CDR2 LQKENI. Unmatched junction bases numbered 12, after V lost 4 bases and J lost 7 bases. The CDR3 is made up of 15 amino acids. DNA for the CDR3: TGTGCCAGCTCACAGGATCAGGGGGCGGTTGGTGAGCAGTACTTC. This encodes CASSQDQGAVGEQYF.

The chain uses TRBV2 and TRBJ2-7; TRBD2 is a possible D gene (5 bases). The V and J ends lost 3 bases and 7 bases respectively, with 13 bases between them. The CDR3 is made up of 13 amino acids. Germline V gene sequence: CDR1 SNHLY, CDR2 FYNNEI. CDR3 sequence: CASSDEGLREQYF. Here the CDR3 DNA reads TGTGCCAGCAGTGACGAGGGTTTACGTGAGCAGTACTTC.

This clonotype was seen only a few times. This chain joins TRBV12-3 or TRBV12-4 and TRBJ2-2, with D maybe TRBD2 (6 bases). The CDR3 runs 14 residues. V was cut by 5 bases and J by 5 bases, with 12 bases left in between. Here the CDR3 reads CASSGRRRTGELFF. The CDR3, as DNA: TGTGCCAGCAGTGGGAGGAGGAGAACCGGGGAGCTGTTTTTT.

The chain couples TRBV20-1 to TRBJ2-1, with 8 bases fitting TRBD1. The germline gives CDR1 DFQATT, CDR2 SNEGSKA (reference sequence). This CDR3 has 14 amino acids. Germline trimming cut 6 bases from V and 4 bases from J; bases unmatched to any gene: 8. CDR3 DNA sequence: TGCAGTGCCCTGGGACAGGCCTATTACAATGAGCAGTTCTTC. Its translation is CSALGQAYYNEQFF.

The chain has TRBV7-9 and TRBJ1-2; a weak D match, TRBD1 (5 bases). Trimming cost V 0 bases and J 7 bases, with 15 bases left between them. The CDR3 is made up of 15 amino acids. The germline V gene has CDR1 SEHNR and CDR2 FQNEAQ (reference sequence). DNA for the CDR3: TGTGCCAGCAGCTTAGCCCAACGACAGTGGGGTGGCTACACCTTC. Translated: CASSLAQRQWGGYTF.

This clonotype has just a few counts. The J gene is TRBJ1-3, the V gene TRBV7-9; 8 bases are a match to TRBD1. The CDR3 sequence is 15 residues long. V lost 5 bases, J lost 2 bases, and 5 bases stayed unmatched. From germline, CDR1 is SEHNR and CDR2 FQNEAQ (reference sequence). The CDR3: CASSGQTGAGNTIYF. CDR3 DNA: TGTGCCAGCAGCGGGCAGACAGGGGCTGGAAACACCATATATTTT.